The 16 T cell receptor beta chains below were found in one sample sequenced in a study of shared clonotypes between healthy human individuals. Libraries were prepared by immunoSEQ multiplex PCR; TCRdb keeps only in-frame clonotypes and omits some of them. Of about 1 million clones listed, about 75% are singletons. Sequencing used memory CD4+ T cells sorted from blood. Subset in this sample: CD45RA-negative fraction. The receptors here all came from a young man in good health.

This rearrangement joins TRBV19 to TRBJ2-1; TRBD2 aligns across 7 bases. Germline trimming cut 6 bases from V and 0 bases from J; bases unmatched to any gene: 2. The CDR3 has 14 amino acids. Germline V gene lookup returns CDR1 LNHDA and CDR2 SQIVND (reference sequence). CDR3 sequence reads: CASRGGSSYNEQFF. Here the CDR3 DNA reads TGTGCCAGTAGGGGCGGGAGCTCCTACAATGAGCAGTTCTTC.

This clone was seen a few times. Within the sample, other DNA sequences also encode this same CDR3. The chain employs TRBV7-9 and TRBJ1-3; no clear D. The CDR3 is 13 amino acids. Germline assignment: CDR1 SEHNR and CDR2 FQNEAQ (reference sequence). The V gene lost 5 bases and the J gene lost 2 bases, with 7 bases spanning the gap. The CDR3 DNA reads TGTGCCAGCAGCCCCGGGGCTGGAAACACCATATATTTT. It translates to CASSPGAGNTIYF. The entire variable domain, with the rest obtained from reference TRBV7-9 and TRBJ1-3, is as follows: DTGVSQNPRHKITKRGQNVTFRCDPISEHNRLYWYRQTLGQGPEFLTYFQNEAQLEKSRLLSDRFSAERPKGSFSTLEIQRTEQGDSAMYLCASSPGAGNTIYFGEGSWLTVV.

This chain joins TRBV10-3 and TRBJ1-1; the D gene is possibly TRBD1 (6 bases). Germline V gene lookup returns CDR1 ENHRY and CDR2 SYGVKD. Trimming stripped 5 bases from V and 1 base from J, with 8 bases between. The CDR3 length is 13 residues. The CDR3 DNA follows: TGTGCCATCAGTCGGGGGCGGAACACTGAAGCTTTCTTT. It codes for CAISRGRNTEAFF.

V is TRBV6-1 and J is TRBJ2-7; 10 positions agree with TRBD1. CDR3 size: 13 residues. V dropped 9 bases and J dropped 5; count of bases not matched to a gene: 7. CDR1 and CDR2 (germline): MNHNS, SASEGT. CDR3 in DNA: TGTGCCAGTGGAGGACAGGGGGGAAACGAGCAGTACTTC. Translating gives CASGGQGGNEQYF.

The V and J genes are TRBV19 and TRBJ1-2; possibly TRBD1 for D (5 bases). The V gene's germline CDR1 is LNHDA and CDR2 SQIVND (reference sequence). The CDR3 is 15 residues long. V lost 10 bases to trimming and J lost 4 bases, with 22 bases between them. As DNA, the CDR3 is TGTGCCACCATAACCCAGGGACTCGGGTCCTATGGCTACACCTTC. Its protein product is CATITQGLGSYGYTF.

This chain uses TRBV6-6 with TRBJ2-7; D not resolved. This CDR3 is built from 14 residues. Germline V lookup: CDR1 MNHNY, CDR2 SVGAGI (reference sequence). V was shortened by 2 bases and J by 5 bases, with 13 bases between the two germline ends. CDR3 sequence reads: CASSYSSGNHEQYF. The CDR3 DNA is TGTGCCAGCAGTTACAGCTCAGGAAACCACGAGCAGTACTTC.

V gene TRBV27 combines with J gene TRBJ1-4; D may be TRBD1 (6 bases). CDR3 length: 15 residues. The V and J ends lost 4 bases and 6 bases respectively, with 15 bases between them. CDR1 MNHEY and CDR2 SMNVEV come from the germline V gene (reference sequence). The CDR3 nucleotides read TGTGCCAGCAGTTCCTACAGGGAGAGGGATGAAAAACTGTTTTTT. Translated: CASSSYRERDEKLFF.

This clone was observed a single time. V usage is TRBV7-9 and J usage is TRBJ2-1, with 9 bases that match TRBD2. Per the germline V gene, CDR1 is SEHNR and CDR2 is FQNEAQ (reference sequence). CDR3 length equals 19 residues. The J segment lost 0 bases and the V segment lost 4 bases, leaving 13 bases of the junction unmatched. DNA of the CDR3: TGTGCCAGCAGCTCGCCCCCAACTAGCGGGCAGAGCTCCTACAATGAGCAGTTCTTC. The encoded protein is CASSSPPTSGQSSYNEQFF.

This clone has a single count. V is TRBV11-2 and J is TRBJ2-3, with D unresolved. The V gene's germline CDR1 is SGHAT and CDR2 FQNNGV. The CDR3 contains 12 residues. The germline V and J ends were trimmed by 3 bases and 5 bases, with 6 bases remaining between them. CDR3 bases: TGTGCCAGCAGCTTCTGGCAAGATACGCAGTATTTT. Amino acid sequence: CASSFWQDTQYF.

This clone has just a few counts. Within the sample, other DNA sequences also encode this same CDR3. This chain connects TRBV11-2 to TRBJ2-3, with unresolved D. V was trimmed by 0 bases and J by 3 bases, leaving 4 bases between them. The CDR3 is 13 amino acids. Looked up from germline, CDR1 is SGHAT and CDR2 is FQNNGV. CDR3 amino acids: CASSLERTDTQYF. For the CDR3, the DNA is TGTGCCAGCAGCTTAGAGAGGACAGATACGCAGTATTTT. Complete variable domain (other parts from reference TRBV11-2 and TRBJ2-3): EAGVAQSPRYKIIEKRQSVAFWCNPISGHATLYWYQQILGQGPKLLIQFQNNGVVDDSQLPKDRFSAERLKGVDSTLKIQPAKLEDSAVYLCASSLERTDTQYFGPGTRLTVL.

A single count supports this clone. CDR3 nucleotide sequence: TGTGCCAGCTCACCACGGCCAGAGGATGGCTACACCTTC. This translates into CASSPRPEDGYTF. The rearrangement links TRBV18 to TRBJ1-2; D remains unclear. Germline V CDR1 and CDR2: KGHSH, LQKENI. Between the trimmed V and J ends, which lost 1 base and 6 bases, there was a span of 9 bases. The CDR3 is made up of 13 amino acids.

The V gene is TRBV6-1, the J gene TRBJ2-7; 9 nucleotides agree with TRBD2. The germline V gene has CDR1 MNHNS and CDR2 SASEGT. The CDR3 covers 13 residues. V lost 7 bases, J lost 3 bases, and 4 bases stayed unmatched. Here the CDR3 reads CASTRLAVYEQYF. CDR3 in DNA: TGTGCCAGCACCCGACTAGCGGTCTACGAGCAGTACTTC.

This chain connects TRBV7-8 to TRBJ1-4; D gene ambiguous. The CDR3 sequence is 14 residues long. V was pared by 3 bases and J by 8 bases, with 13 bases between. Germline-derived CDR1 and CDR2 are SGHVS and FQNEAQ. The DNA of the CDR3 is TGTGCCAGCAGCTTCGATTCCTTTGGCGAAAAACTGTTTTTT. As protein: CASSFDSFGEKLFF.

This chain links TRBV28 with TRBJ2-2; D may be TRBD1 or TRBD2 (5 bases each). This CDR3 comprises 13 residues. Trimming removed 7 bases from V and 2 bases from J, with 8 bases in between. Per germline, CDR1 MDHEN and CDR2 SYDVKM. CDR3 sequence (DNA): TGTGCCAGCACGGGGCAAAACACCGGGGAGCTGTTTTTT. Its protein product is CASTGQNTGELFF.

This clone has only a few counts. CDR3 sequence reads: CASTKLEGVTEAFF. The CDR3 DNA reads TGTGCCAGCACCAAGCTCGAGGGCGTCACTGAAGCTTTCTTT. This chain joins TRBV5-4 and TRBJ1-1; D ambiguous. This CDR3 contains 14 residues. Trimming left V 6 bases short and J 4 bases short, with 16 bases between. Germline V lookup: CDR1 SGHNT, CDR2 YYREEE (reference sequence).

CDR3 sequence: CASSVIGTGVGYTF. CDR3 DNA sequence: TGTGCCAGCAGTGTAATTGGGACAGGGGTAGGCTACACCTTC. V and J are TRBV2 and TRBJ1-2, with TRBD1 matching 10 bases. This CDR3 is 14 amino acids long. Looked up from germline, CDR1 is SNHLY and CDR2 is FYNNEI. The trim removed 4 bases at V and 8 bases at J, leaving 7 bases unmatched.